The T cell receptor beta chain described here comes from a study of pediatric ulcerative colitis. In germline, CDR1 is MGHRA, CDR2 YSYEKL. The CDR3 is 13 amino acids. Trimming took off 1 base at V and 6 bases at J, with 9 bases between the two ends. Details on this clone: Antigen unknown.

Study findings and constraints: This repertoire reflects total lymphocytes rather than subpopulations like regulatory T cells.

Clones were sequenced by immunoSEQ multiplex PCR, and TCRdb holds only the in-frame ones, with some missing. Among 55,000 to 80,000 clones, 75% to 85% were seen once, and the ten largest hold roughly 5.4%. The TCR sequence derives from a boy aged 5-17 years with moderate ulcerative colitis. The genes are TRBV4-1 and TRBJ1-1; TRBD1 is a possible D gene (5 bases). Sequenced: blood. CDR3 loop: CASSQAGSAEAFF. The DNA for the CDR3 is TGCGCCAGCAGCCAAGCAGGGAGTGCTGAAGCTTTCTTT.